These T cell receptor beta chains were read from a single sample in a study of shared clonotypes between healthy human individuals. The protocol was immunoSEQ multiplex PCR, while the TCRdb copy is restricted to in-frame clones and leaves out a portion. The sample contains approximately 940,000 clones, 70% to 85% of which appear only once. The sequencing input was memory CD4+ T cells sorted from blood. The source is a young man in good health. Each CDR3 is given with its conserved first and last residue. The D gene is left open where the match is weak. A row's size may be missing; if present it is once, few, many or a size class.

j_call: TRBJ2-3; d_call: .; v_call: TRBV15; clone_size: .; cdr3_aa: CATRVATTSTDTQYF; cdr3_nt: TGTGCCACCAGGGTTGCCACAACTAGCACAGATACGCAGTATTTT
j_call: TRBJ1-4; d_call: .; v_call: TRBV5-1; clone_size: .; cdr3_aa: CASSLDAEKLFF; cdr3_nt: TGCGCCAGCAGCTTGGACGCCGAAAAACTGTTTTTT
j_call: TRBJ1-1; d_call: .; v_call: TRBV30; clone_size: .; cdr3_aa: CARTAGYEAFF; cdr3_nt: TGTGCCCGAACCGCAGGGTATGAAGCTTTCTTT
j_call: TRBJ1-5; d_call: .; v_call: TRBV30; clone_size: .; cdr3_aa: CAWSEAGSRGQPQHF; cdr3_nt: TGTGCCTGGAGTGAGGCAGGTTCGCGGGGTCAGCCCCAGCATTTT
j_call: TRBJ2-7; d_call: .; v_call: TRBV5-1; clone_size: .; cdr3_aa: CASSHGLTTYEQYF; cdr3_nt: TGCGCCAGCAGCCACGGACTAACCACCTACGAGCAGTACTTC
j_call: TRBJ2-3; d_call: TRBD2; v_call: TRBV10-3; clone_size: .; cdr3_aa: CATRLEGGETDTQYF; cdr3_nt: TGTGCCACCCGTCTAGAGGGAGGGGAGACAGATACGCAGTATTTT
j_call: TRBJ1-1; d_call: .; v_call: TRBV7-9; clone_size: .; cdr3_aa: CASSEAGDTEAFF; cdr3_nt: TGTGCCAGCAGCGAAGCCGGGGACACTGAAGCTTTCTTT
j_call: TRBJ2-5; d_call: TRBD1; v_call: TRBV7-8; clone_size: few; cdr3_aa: CASNRGKETQYF; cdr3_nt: TGTGCCAGCAACAGGGGGAAGGAGACCCAGTACTTC
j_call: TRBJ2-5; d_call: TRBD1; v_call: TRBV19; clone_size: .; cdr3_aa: CASGGTGRETQYF; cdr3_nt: TGTGCCAGTGGAGGGACAGGGCGAGAGACCCAGTACTTC
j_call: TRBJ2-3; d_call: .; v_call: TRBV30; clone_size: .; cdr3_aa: CAWSVLGDPRTDTQYF; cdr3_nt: TGTGCCTGGAGTGTACTTGGAGACCCCCGCACAGATACGCAGTATTTT
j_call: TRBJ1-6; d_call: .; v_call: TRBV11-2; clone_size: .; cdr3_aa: CASSSDTTYNSPLHF; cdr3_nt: TGTGCCAGCAGCAGTGACACCACCTATAATTCACCCCTCCACTTT
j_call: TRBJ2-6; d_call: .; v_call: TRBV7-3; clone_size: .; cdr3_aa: CASSLSPGTGANVLTF; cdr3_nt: TGTGCCAGCAGCTTATCCCCAGGGACTGGGGCCAACGTCCTGACTTTC
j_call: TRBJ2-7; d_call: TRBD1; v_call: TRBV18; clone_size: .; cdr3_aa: CASSFTTGIDEQYF; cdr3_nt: TGTGCCAGCTCATTCACGACAGGGATCGACGAGCAGTACTTC
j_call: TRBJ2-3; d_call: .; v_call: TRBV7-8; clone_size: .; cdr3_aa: CASSVRDGASTDTQYF; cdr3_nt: TGTGCCAGCAGCGTCCGGGACGGTGCTAGCACAGATACGCAGTATTTT
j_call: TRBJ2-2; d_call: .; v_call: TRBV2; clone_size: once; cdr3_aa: CASSGREITGELFF; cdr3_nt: TGTGCCAGCAGTGGTCGGGAGATAACCGGGGAGCTGTTTTTT
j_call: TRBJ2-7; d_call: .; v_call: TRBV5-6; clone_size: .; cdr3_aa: CASTDSGGPYEQYF; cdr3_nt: TGTGCCAGCACGGACTCGGGGGGCCCCTACGAGCAGTACTTC
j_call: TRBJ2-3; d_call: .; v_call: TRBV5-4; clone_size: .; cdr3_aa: CASSWGGAYTDTQYF; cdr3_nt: TGTGCCAGCAGCTGGGGTGGGGCCTACACAGATACGCAGTATTTT
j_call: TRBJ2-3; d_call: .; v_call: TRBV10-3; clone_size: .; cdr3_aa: CAISPGAGPSDTQYF; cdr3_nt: TGTGCCATCAGTCCGGGAGCAGGTCCTTCAGATACGCAGTATTTT
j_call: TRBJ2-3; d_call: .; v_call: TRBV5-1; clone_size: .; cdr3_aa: CASSSQGGSYTQYF; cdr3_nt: TGCGCCAGCAGCTCTCAAGGGGGATCTTATACGCAGTATTTT
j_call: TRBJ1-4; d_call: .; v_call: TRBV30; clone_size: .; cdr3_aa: CAWKGDSNEKLFF; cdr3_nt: TGTGCCTGGAAGGGGGATTCTAATGAAAAACTGTTTTTT
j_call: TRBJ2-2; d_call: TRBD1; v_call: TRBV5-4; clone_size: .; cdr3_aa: CASSSRTGLNTGELFF; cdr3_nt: TGTGCCAGCAGCTCCCGGACAGGGCTGAACACCGGGGAGCTGTTTTTT
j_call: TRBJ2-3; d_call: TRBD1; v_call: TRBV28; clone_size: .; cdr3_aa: CASKGQGVSTDTQYF; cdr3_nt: TGTGCCAGCAAGGGACAGGGGGTTAGCACAGATACGCAGTATTTT
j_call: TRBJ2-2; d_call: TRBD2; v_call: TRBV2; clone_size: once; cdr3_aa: CASSPRGTSGKNTGELFF; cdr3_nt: TGTGCCAGCAGTCCGAGAGGGACTAGCGGGAAGAACACCGGGGAGCTGTTTTTT
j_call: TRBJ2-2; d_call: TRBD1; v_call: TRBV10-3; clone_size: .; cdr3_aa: CAPHRGANTGELFF; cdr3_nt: TGTGCCCCGCACAGGGGAGCGAACACCGGGGAGCTGTTTTTT
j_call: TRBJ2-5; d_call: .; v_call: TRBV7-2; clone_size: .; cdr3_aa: CATILGLSGRETQYF; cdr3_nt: TGTGCCACCATACTAGGGTTGAGTGGGAGAGAGACCCAGTACTTC
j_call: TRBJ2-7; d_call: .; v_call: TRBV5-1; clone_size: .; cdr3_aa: CASSSGSARGERQYF; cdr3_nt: TGCGCCAGCAGCTCGGGGTCGGCGCGGGGAGAGCGGCAGTACTTC